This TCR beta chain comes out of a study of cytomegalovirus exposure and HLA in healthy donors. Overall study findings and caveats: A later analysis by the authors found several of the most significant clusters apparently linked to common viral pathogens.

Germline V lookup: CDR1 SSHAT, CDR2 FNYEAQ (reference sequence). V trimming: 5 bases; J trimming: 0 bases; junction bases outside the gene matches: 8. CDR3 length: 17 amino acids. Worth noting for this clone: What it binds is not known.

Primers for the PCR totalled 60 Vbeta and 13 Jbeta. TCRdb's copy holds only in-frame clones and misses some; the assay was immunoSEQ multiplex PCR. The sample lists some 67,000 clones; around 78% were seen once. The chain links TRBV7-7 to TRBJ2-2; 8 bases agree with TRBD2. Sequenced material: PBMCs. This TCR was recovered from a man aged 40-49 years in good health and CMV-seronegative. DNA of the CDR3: TGTGCCAGCAGCCCTCTAGCGGGCGCAGCGAACACCGGGGAGCTGTTTTTT. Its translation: CASSPLAGAANTGELFF.